Listed here are 2 T cell receptor beta chains from one sample, sequenced in a study of cytomegalovirus exposure and HLA in healthy donors. The table came from immunoSEQ multiplex PCR; TCRdb's copy has only in-frame clones and leaves some out. The repertoire has around 400,000 clones, approximately 90% of them found once; the top ten carry around 0.8%. The sequencing sample was made of PBMCs. The receptors shown here come from a woman under 30 in good health and CMV-seronegative.

The V and J genes are TRBV15 and TRBJ2-7; 9 bases match TRBD2. The CDR3 length is 18 residues. Trimming cost V 0 bases and J 5 bases; bases outside gene matches: 14. Germline V gene sequence: CDR1 LNHNV, CDR2 YYDKDF (reference sequence). CDR3 sequence: CATSRDRWVAGASHEQYF. The DNA for the CDR3 is TGTGCCACCAGCAGAGATAGGTGGGTAGCGGGGGCTTCCCACGAGCAGTACTTC.

The V and J genes are TRBV11-2 and TRBJ2-7; D is possibly TRBD2 (6 bases). The CDR3 loop spans 15 amino acids. V was pared by 1 base and J by 1 base, with 11 bases between. Germline-derived CDR1 and CDR2 are SGHAT and FQNNGV. The CDR3 region has the DNA TGTGCCAGCAGCTTAGGGTCGGGGGTGTCCTACGAGCAGTACTTC. Translating gives CASSLGSGVSYEQYF.